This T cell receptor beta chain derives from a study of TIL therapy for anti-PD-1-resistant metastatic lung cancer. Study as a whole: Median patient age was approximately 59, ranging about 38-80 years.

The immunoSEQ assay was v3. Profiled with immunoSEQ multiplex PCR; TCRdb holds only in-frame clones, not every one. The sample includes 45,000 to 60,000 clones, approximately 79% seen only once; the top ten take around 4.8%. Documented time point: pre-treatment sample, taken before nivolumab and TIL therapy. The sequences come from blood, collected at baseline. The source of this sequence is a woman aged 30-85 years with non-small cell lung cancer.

The CDR3 loop reads CASSDGTSGSRWFF. DNA of the CDR3: TGTGCCAGCAGTGACGGGACTAGCGGGAGCAGATGGTTCTTC. The chain links TRBV2 to TRBJ2-1, with TRBD2 matching 14 bases. CDR3 length equals 14 residues. The V gene end was trimmed by 3 bases and the J gene end by 15 bases; junction bases not matched to a gene: 7. Germline V gene sequence: CDR1 SNHLY, CDR2 FYNNEI.